Following are 17 T cell receptor beta chains from one sample sequenced in a study of beta chain features in type 1 diabetes. Expressed TCRB transcripts got sequenced, as all isolated RNA was reverse transcribed. Repertoires were generated with immunoSEQ multiplex PCR, while TCRdb's copy carries only in-frame clones and drops some. The table shows 5,000 to 7,000 clones, with around 75% occurring only once. Sequencing used Tregs from blood. The receptors were gathered from a man in his late teens or twenties in good health.

This chain uses TRBV28 with TRBJ1-6; TRBD1 aligns across 10 bases. CDR1 MDHEN and CDR2 SYDVKM come from the germline V gene. CDR3 length: 16 amino acids. J gave up 9 bases and V 3 bases, and 8 bases lay outside the gene matches. This chain's CDR3 is CASSLTGGARGSPLHF. CDR3 bases: TGTGCCAGCAGTTTGACAGGGGGCGCCAGGGGTTCACCCCTCCACTTT.

The chain combines TRBV4-2 with TRBJ2-5, with TRBD2 as a possible D gene (6 bases). With 8 bases removed from V and 2 bases from J, the gap between germline ends came to 12 bases. The CDR3 is 13 amino acids. The germline CDR1 and CDR2 sequences are LGHNA and YNFKEQ. CDR3 protein: CASSRDFQETQYF. CDR3 DNA: TGTGCCAGCTCCCGGGACTTTCAAGAGACCCAGTACTTC.

The chain has TRBV18 and TRBJ1-2; weak D call: TRBD1 (6 bases). The germline V gene has CDR1 KGHSH and CDR2 LQKENI. CDR3 length equals 16 residues. With 5 bases removed from V and 1 base from J, the gap between germline ends came to 17 bases. The CDR3 region is CASSSTGTPLNYGYTF. CDR3 in DNA: TGTGCCAGCTCATCCACCGGGACACCACTTAACTATGGCTACACCTTC.

The rearrangement uses TRBV2 and TRBJ2-5; 11 bases match TRBD2. Germline CDR1 SNHLY, CDR2 FYNNEI. The CDR3 has 14 residues. J gave up 5 bases and V 6 bases, and 5 bases lay outside the gene matches. As DNA, the CDR3 is TGTGCCAGCAGCGTTAGCGGGGGGGAGGAGACCCAGTACTTC. It encodes CASSVSGGEETQYF.

This chain connects TRBV5-3 to TRBJ2-2; TRBD1 matches at 9 bases. TRBV5-3 is an open reading frame, and its role is uncertain. The trim removed 5 bases at V and 4 bases at J, leaving 9 bases unmatched. The CDR3 length is 16 residues. The CDR3 sequence: CARRTRDREGTGELFF. The CDR3 region has the DNA TGTGCCAGAAGGACCCGGGACAGGGAGGGCACCGGGGAGCTGTTTTTT.

The CDR3 protein is CASSTGGGGAGEKLFF. DNA for the CDR3: TGTGCCAGCAGCACAGGGGGAGGGGGCGCGGGTGAAAAACTGTTTTTT. V usage is TRBV7-9 and J usage is TRBJ1-4; 8 nucleotides align to TRBD1. This CDR3 has 16 residues. Germline-derived CDR1 and CDR2 are SEHNR and FQNEAQ (reference sequence). J lost 7 bases, V lost 5 bases, and 12 bases had no gene match.

The chain joins TRBV7-2 to TRBJ1-5, with 10 positions matching TRBD1. The CDR3 length is 16 residues. Germline assignment: CDR1 SGHTA and CDR2 FQGNSA. Unmatched junction bases numbered 6, after V lost 5 bases and J lost 2 bases. The chain's CDR3 is CASSLRQGAGNQPQHF. The CDR3 coding sequence is TGTGCCAGCAGCCTTAGACAGGGGGCTGGCAATCAGCCCCAGCATTTT.

The chain employs TRBV7-9 and TRBJ2-1; D not resolved. There are 14 residues in the CDR3. V was cut by 1 base and J by 3 bases, with 7 bases left in between. CDR1 is SEHNR, CDR2 FQNEAQ, per germline (reference sequence). The CDR3 reads CASSLVQDYNEQFF. The CDR3 DNA is TGTGCCAGCAGCTTAGTACAAGACTACAATGAGCAGTTCTTC.

This chain connects TRBV7-2 to TRBJ2-5; TRBD1 might be the D (6 bases). The J call is uncertain, as TRBJ2-7 better fits the DNA end. The CDR3 totals 15 residues. The germline V gene encodes CDR1 SGHTA and CDR2 FQGNSA. The CDR3 loop reads CASSLTAQGSYEQYF. The CDR3 DNA reads as TGTGCCAGCAGCTTAACCGCACAGGGCTCCTACGAGCAGTACTTC.

J is TRBJ2-5 and V is TRBV7-9; TRBD2 aligns across 9 bases. J gave up 2 bases and V 5 bases, and 3 bases lay outside the gene matches. The CDR3 has 14 residues. The germline gives CDR1 SEHNR, CDR2 FQNEAQ (reference sequence). CDR3 in DNA: TGTGCCAGCAGCCCTAGCGGGGCGCAAGAGACCCAGTACTTC. This sequence encodes CASSPSGAQETQYF. The variable domain in full, with the rest retrieved from reference TRBV7-9 and TRBJ2-5, is DTGVSQNPRHKITKRGQNVTFRCDPISEHNRLYWYRQTLGQGPEFLTYFQNEAQLEKSRLLSDRFSAERPKGSFSTLEIQRTEQGDSAMYLCASSPSGAQETQYFGPGTRLLVL.

This clone was counted once. This rearrangement joins TRBV27 to TRBJ1-2, with a weak D call TRBD1 (5 bases). Germline-derived CDR1 and CDR2 are MNHEY and SMNVEV (reference sequence). V was trimmed by 5 bases and J by 7 bases, leaving 20 bases between them. The CDR3 consists of 15 residues. CDR3 loop: CASSITRTPSVGYTF. CDR3 sequence (DNA): TGTGCCAGCAGTATAACTCGGACACCCAGCGTTGGCTACACCTTC.

This sequence joins TRBV6-5 and TRBJ1-5; 9 nucleotides agree with TRBD1. The trim removed 0 bases at V and 6 bases at J, leaving 3 bases unmatched. This CDR3 is built from 15 residues. Germline V gene data show CDR1 as MNHEY and CDR2 as SVGAGI. The CDR3 is CASSYSQGAGQPQHF. The CDR3 DNA sequence: TGTGCCAGCAGTTACTCACAGGGGGCGGGTCAGCCCCAGCATTTT.

This chain uses TRBV7-2 with TRBJ2-2; 10 nucleotides agree with TRBD2. The CDR3 runs 16 residues. CDR1 SGHTA and CDR2 FQGNSA come from the germline V gene. J was trimmed by 2 bases and V by 3 bases; bases with no gene match: 3. The CDR3 nucleotides are TGTGCCAGCAGCTTTAGCGGGGGGCTTAACACCGGGGAGCTGTTTTTT. It yields the protein CASSFSGGLNTGELFF.

V usage is TRBV5-1 and J usage is TRBJ2-1, with 10 bases aligning to TRBD2. With V trimmed by 0 bases and J by 8 bases, 5 bases remained unmatched. The CDR3 loop spans 15 amino acids. Germline-derived CDR1 and CDR2 are SGHRS and YFSETQ. The CDR3 loop is CASSLDSGGRDEQFF. The CDR3 region has the DNA TGCGCCAGCAGCTTGGATAGCGGGGGGAGGGATGAGCAGTTCTTC.

The J gene is TRBJ2-7, the V gene TRBV7-2, with D perhaps TRBD2 (5 bases). The CDR3 loop spans 13 amino acids. Germline V gene sequence: CDR1 SGHTA, CDR2 FQGNSA. Trimming shortened V by 1 base and J by 5 bases, and 9 bases separated the two germline ends. This chain's CDR3 is CASSLVTGNEQYF. CDR3 DNA: TGTGCCAGCAGCTTAGTGACGGGGAACGAGCAGTACTTC.

This chain joins TRBV20-1 and TRBJ2-5; D remains unclear. CDR3 size: 10 residues. Trimming removed 5 bases at V and 5 bases at J, with 6 bases between. Germline values: CDR1 DFQATT, CDR2 SNEGSKA (reference sequence). The CDR3 sequence is CSAPVETQYF. The CDR3 DNA reads TGCAGTGCTCCGGTGGAGACCCAGTACTTC.

The rearrangement links TRBV7-2 to TRBJ1-2; D may be TRBD1 (6 bases). Germline V lookup: CDR1 SGHTA, CDR2 FQGNSA. The CDR3 runs to 14 residues. V shed 5 bases and J shed 0 bases, with 10 bases lying between them. Here the CDR3 reads CASSPDSTNYGYTF. CDR3 DNA sequence: TGTGCCAGCAGCCCGGACAGCACTAACTATGGCTACACCTTC.